This paragraph covers one T cell receptor beta chain sequence. Antigen unknown. This entry belongs to a study of T cell clusters in autoimmune cytopenias. Study overall: Per sample, median TRB depth was about 52,000 reads, yielding a median roughly 2,200 distinct clonotypes.

Some 39,000 genome equivalents of blood DNA were amplified for TRB. Study observations and caveats: The T cell clusters were defined only in silico, without experimental functional validation.

This CDR3 spans 14 amino acids. Multiplex touch-down PCR amplified TRB using TRB-A and TRB-B pools in one tube. TCRdb processed the multiplex PCR reads again and assigns one entry to each CDR3 protein, with no DNA. Its table lists approximately 8,800 distinct CDR3 sequences. The sequenced sample consisted of peripheral blood. This sequence joins TRBV12-3 or TRBV12-4 and TRBJ1-2. This receptor was taken from a human donor with an autoimmune cytopenia or autoimmune hepatitis (not recorded which). This CDR3 reads CASSLDSYSYGYTF.